These 13 T cell receptor beta chains originate from one sample sequenced in a study of blood T cell repertoires in COVID-19. The repertoire was sequenced with immunoSEQ multiplex PCR; TCRdb's copy has only in-frame clones and lacks some. The sample carries 200,000 to 250,000 clones, roughly 88% recorded once. The sample was peripheral blood. These receptors all come from a man aged 50-60 years with active or convalescent COVID-19.

The V and J genes are TRBV5-6 and TRBJ2-7; 11 bases align to TRBD2. The V segment lost 2 bases and the J segment 7 bases; nucleotides outside the gene matches: 2. CDR3 length equals 13 residues. CDR1 is SGHDT and CDR2 is YYEEEE in the germline V gene. The DNA of the CDR3 is TGTGCCAGCAGCTTCGGGACTAGCGGAGAGCAGTACGTC. Translated, it gives CASSFGTSGEQYV.

This clone is a singleton in its sample. This chain uses TRBV18 with TRBJ1-1; D perhaps matches TRBD1 (5 bases). V lost 3 bases and J lost 5, with 10 bases in between. The CDR3 loop spans 13 amino acids. CDR1 is KGHSH and CDR2 is LQKENI in the germline V gene. Here the CDR3 DNA reads TGTGCCAGCTCACCCAGGGAAAGGACTGAAGCTTTCTTT. Protein sequence: CASSPRERTEAFF.

The CDR3 here is CASRTGNSNQPQHF. The CDR3, as DNA: TGTGCCAGCCGGACGGGAAATAGCAATCAGCCCCAGCATTTT. The chain employs TRBV6-5 and TRBJ1-5; D is ambiguous. V lost 8 bases to trimming and J lost 0 bases, with 11 bases between them. The CDR3 is 14 residues long. Germline assignment: CDR1 MNHEY and CDR2 SVGAGI.

The CDR3 sequence is CASSPQGGGGSTDTQYF. For the CDR3, the DNA is TGTGCCAGCAGCCCCCAGGGTGGCGGGGGAAGCACAGATACGCAGTATTTT. V and J are TRBV11-2 and TRBJ2-3, with 7 positions matching TRBD2. The ends lost 5 bases at V and 0 bases at J; junction bases unmatched: 11. CDR1 is SGHAT, CDR2 FQNNGV, per germline. This CDR3 contains 17 residues.

This clone showed up just a few times. The rearrangement links TRBV2 to TRBJ1-5, with 8 bases matching TRBD1. CDR1 SNHLY and CDR2 FYNNEI come from the germline V gene. The ends lost 6 bases at V and 5 bases at J; junction bases unmatched: 9. There are 15 residues in the CDR3. CDR3 coding DNA: TGTGCCAGCAGCCGCCCGGGACAGGCGGATCAGCCCCAGCATTTT. As protein: CASSRPGQADQPQHF.

This chain joins TRBV28 and TRBJ2-7, with D maybe TRBD2 (5 bases). Trimming stripped 4 bases from V and 6 bases from J, with 13 bases between. CDR1 MDHEN and CDR2 SYDVKM come from the germline V gene. The CDR3 spans 13 residues. This CDR3 is CASSWASGSEQYV. CDR3 DNA sequence: TGTGCCAGCAGTTGGGCCTCGGGGAGCGAGCAGTACGTC.

This chain connects TRBV7-9 to TRBJ1-6, with D unresolved. CDR1 is SEHNR, CDR2 FQNEAQ, per germline (reference sequence). This CDR3 is built from 13 residues. V lost 2 bases, J lost 7 bases, and 6 bases lay in between. The CDR3 coding sequence is TGTGCCAGCAGCTTACAGGAAAATTCACCCCTCCACTTT. Translation gives CASSLQENSPLHF.

The chain's CDR3 is CASSPTGVQETQYF. The CDR3 region has the DNA TGTGCCAGCAGTCCGACAGGGGTGCAAGAGACCCAGTACTTC. The gene calls are TRBV6-5 and TRBJ2-5; 8 bases map to TRBD1. V lost 5 bases and J lost 2; bases outside the gene matches: 4. CDR1 MNHEY and CDR2 SVGAGI come from the germline V gene. The CDR3 covers 14 residues.

The chain recombines TRBV4-3 with TRBJ2-7, with D perhaps matching TRBD2 (5 bases). There are 13 residues in the CDR3. V was shortened by 0 bases and J by 3 bases, with 6 bases between the two germline ends. The germline V gene encodes CDR1 LGHNA and CDR2 YSLEER. CDR3 protein: CASSQETNYEQYF. CDR3 DNA: TGCGCCAGCAGCCAAGAGACTAACTACGAGCAGTACTTC.

The rearrangement joins TRBV19 to TRBJ2-1; TRBD1 is a possible D gene (5 bases). Germline V CDR1 and CDR2: LNHDA, SQIVND (reference sequence). This CDR3 is 17 amino acids long. Between the trimmed V and J ends, which lost 3 bases and 0 bases, there was a span of 15 bases. In DNA form, the CDR3 reads TGTGCCAGTAGTATGGGGCCGACTTATCTCTCCTACAATGAGCAGTTCTTC. Protein: CASSMGPTYLSYNEQFF.

This chain links TRBV18 with TRBJ1-5; 7 nucleotides line up with TRBD1. Germline-derived CDR1 and CDR2 are KGHSH and LQKENI. This CDR3 region has 14 residues. Trimming at V came to 3 bases and at J to 2 bases, leaving 1 base not matched to a gene. DNA for the CDR3: TGTGCCAGCTCACCGACAGGGCGCAATCAGCCCCAGCATTTT. Translation gives CASSPTGRNQPQHF.

CDR3 residues: CASSPAGNLADTQYF. CDR3 in DNA: TGTGCCAGCAGCCCCGCGGGAAATCTGGCAGATACGCAGTATTTT. J is TRBJ2-3 and V is TRBV7-8; a possible D gene is TRBD2 (6 bases). V was trimmed by 5 bases and J by 4 bases, leaving 16 bases between them. CDR1 and CDR2 (germline): SGHVS, FQNEAQ. There are 15 residues in the CDR3.

V and J are TRBV27 and TRBJ2-1, with D possibly matching TRBD2 (5 bases). The CDR3 runs to 14 residues. In germline, CDR1 is MNHEY, CDR2 SMNVEV (reference sequence). V was pared by 3 bases and J by 4 bases, with 10 bases between. CDR3 region: CASSLSGTYNEQFF. As DNA, the CDR3 is TGTGCCAGCAGTTTGAGCGGCACATACAATGAGCAGTTCTTC.